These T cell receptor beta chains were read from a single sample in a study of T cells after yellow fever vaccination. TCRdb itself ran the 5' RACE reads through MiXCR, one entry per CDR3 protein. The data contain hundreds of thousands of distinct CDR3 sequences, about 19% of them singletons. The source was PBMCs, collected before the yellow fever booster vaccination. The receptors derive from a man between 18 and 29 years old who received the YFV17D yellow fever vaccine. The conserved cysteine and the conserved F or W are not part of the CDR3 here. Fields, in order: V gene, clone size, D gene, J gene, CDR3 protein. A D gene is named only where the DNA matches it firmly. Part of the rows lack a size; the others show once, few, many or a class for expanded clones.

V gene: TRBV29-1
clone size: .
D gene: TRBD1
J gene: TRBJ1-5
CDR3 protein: SVSRGLNQPQH

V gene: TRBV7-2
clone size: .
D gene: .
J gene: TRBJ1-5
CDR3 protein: ASSLPGQAQH

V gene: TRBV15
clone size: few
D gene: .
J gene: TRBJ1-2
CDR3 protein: ATSVRGGFNYGYT

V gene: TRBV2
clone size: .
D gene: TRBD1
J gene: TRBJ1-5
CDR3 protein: ASSTPGQGDQPQH

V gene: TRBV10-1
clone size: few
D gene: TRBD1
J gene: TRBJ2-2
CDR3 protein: ASSAGTGGPGELF

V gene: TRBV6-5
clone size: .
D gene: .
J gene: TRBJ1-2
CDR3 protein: ASSYRQNNYGYT

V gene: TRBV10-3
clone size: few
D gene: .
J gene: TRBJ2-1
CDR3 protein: AISDGHAYNEQF

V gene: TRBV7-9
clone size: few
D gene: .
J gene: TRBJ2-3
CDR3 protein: ASTPTGPDTQY

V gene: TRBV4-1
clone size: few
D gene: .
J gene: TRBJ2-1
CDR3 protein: ASSQGVATNEQF

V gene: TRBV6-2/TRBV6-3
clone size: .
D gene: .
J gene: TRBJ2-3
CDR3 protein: ASRRPVGGTTDTQY

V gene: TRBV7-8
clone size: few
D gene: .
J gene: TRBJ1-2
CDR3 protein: ASSLASTAGLHYRYT

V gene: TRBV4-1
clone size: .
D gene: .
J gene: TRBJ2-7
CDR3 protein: ASSQGRGQGRPEQY

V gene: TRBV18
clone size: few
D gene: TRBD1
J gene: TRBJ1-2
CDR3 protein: ASSPPANRGLGYGYT

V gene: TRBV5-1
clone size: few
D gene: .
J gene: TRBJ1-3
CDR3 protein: ASSLEPAGGNTIY

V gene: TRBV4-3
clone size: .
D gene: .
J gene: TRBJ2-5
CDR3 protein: ASSQGGRQGQETQY

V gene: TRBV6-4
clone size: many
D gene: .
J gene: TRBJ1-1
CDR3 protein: ASSEGGEDTEAF

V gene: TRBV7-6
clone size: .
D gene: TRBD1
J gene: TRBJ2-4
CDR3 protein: ASSPRTGGASRYKNIQY

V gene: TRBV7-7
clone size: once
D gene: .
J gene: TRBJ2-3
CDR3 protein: ASSSIASPTDTQY

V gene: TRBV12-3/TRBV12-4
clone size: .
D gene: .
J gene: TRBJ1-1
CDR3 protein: ASSLGARNTEAF

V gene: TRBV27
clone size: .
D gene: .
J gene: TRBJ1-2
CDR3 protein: ASSPQGYYGYT

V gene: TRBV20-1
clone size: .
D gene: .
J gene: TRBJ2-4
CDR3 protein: SAPQVWLAKNIQY

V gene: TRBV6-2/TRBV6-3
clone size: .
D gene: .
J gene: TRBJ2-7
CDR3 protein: ASSYSDDYEQY

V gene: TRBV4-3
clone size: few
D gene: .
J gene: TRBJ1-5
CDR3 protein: ASSQAVRGQPQH

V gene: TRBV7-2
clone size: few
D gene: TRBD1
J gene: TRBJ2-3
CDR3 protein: ASSPRPTGVVPDTQY

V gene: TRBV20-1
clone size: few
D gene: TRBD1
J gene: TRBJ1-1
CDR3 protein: SASDRGRANTEAF

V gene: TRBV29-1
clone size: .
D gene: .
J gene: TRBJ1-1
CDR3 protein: SVESGNLDAEAF

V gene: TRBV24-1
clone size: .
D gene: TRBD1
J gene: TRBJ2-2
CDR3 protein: ATSGPGGSTGELF

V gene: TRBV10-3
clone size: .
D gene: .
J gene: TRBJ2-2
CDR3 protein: AISERDFQTGELF

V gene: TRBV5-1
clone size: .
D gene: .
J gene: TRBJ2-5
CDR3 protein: ASSLVGTSQETQY

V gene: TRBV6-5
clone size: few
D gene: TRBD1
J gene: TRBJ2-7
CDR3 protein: ASSTFTPGQGSYEQY

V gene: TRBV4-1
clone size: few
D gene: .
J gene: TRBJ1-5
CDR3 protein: ASSRDHNQPQH

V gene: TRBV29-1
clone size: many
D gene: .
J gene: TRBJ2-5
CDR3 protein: SVEGETQY

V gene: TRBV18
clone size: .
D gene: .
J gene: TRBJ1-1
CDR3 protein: ASSRINSGEAF

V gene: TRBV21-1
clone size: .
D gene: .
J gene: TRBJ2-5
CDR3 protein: AIQWDRLKY

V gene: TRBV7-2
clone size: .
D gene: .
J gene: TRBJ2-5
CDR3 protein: ASSLSGADGETQY

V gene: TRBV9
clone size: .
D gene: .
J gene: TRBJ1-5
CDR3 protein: ASSVGIDQPQH

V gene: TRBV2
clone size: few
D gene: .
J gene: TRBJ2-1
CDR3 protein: ASSPRRTYNEQL

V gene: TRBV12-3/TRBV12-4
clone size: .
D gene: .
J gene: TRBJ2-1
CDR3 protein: ASSLADRRVNEQF

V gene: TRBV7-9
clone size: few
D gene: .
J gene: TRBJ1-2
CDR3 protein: ASSYPAFARGSNYGYT

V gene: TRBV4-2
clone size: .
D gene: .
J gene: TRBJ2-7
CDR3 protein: ASSQGLTSSYEQY

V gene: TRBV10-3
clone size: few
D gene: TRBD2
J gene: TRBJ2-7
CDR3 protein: AISEGSGIAYEQY

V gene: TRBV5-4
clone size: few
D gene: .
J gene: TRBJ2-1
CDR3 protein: ASSLGSGGRYNEQF

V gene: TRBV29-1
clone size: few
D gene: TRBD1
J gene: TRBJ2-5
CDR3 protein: SAWTGQETQY

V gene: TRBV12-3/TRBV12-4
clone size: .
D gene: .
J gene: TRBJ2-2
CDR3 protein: ASSLATITGELF

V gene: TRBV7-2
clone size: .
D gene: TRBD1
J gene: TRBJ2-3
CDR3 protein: ASSPGQARGTDTQY

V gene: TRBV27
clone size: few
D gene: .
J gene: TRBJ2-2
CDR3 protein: ASSLKQGEGELF

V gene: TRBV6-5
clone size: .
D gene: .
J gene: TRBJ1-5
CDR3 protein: ASRSSQSNQPQH

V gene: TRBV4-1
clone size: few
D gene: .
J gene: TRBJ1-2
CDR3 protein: ASSQDKRQTNYGYT

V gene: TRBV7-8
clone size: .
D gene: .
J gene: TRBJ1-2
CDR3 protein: ASSLAGTNYGYT

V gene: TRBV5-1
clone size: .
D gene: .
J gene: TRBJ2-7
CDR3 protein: ASKRDSSYEQY

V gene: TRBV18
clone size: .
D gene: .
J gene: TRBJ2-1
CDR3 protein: ASSLQTVNNEQF

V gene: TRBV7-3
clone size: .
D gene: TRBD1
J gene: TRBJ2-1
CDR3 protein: ASSVDRATYNEQF